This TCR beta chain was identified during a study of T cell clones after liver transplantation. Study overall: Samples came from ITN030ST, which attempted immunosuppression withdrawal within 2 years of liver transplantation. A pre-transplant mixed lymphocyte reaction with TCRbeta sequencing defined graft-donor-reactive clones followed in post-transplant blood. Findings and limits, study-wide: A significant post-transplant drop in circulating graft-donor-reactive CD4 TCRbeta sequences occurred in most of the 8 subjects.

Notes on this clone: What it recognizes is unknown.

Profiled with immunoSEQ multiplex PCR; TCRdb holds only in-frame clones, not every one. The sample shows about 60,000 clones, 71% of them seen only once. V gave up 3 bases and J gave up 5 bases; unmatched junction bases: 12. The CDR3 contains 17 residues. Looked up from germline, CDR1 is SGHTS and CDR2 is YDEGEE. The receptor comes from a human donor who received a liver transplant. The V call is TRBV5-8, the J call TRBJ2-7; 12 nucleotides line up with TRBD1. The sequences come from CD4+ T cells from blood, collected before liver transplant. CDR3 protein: CASSWLPRGQGADEQYF. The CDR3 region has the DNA TGTGCCAGCAGCTGGCTACCCCGGGGACAGGGGGCCGACGAGCAGTACTTC.